This TCR beta chain emerged from a study of identical twins. The ends lost 7 bases at V and 1 base at J; junction bases unmatched: 5. This CDR3 spans 14 amino acids. CDR1 is SNHLY, CDR2 FYNNEI, per germline. TCRdb re-derived calls from the 5' RACE reads in MiXCR, one entry per CDR3 protein. The sample carries fewer than 350,000 distinct CDR3 sequences, under 9% recorded once. This same sample was also taken into another study, of yellow fever vaccine responses in identical twins.

Sequencing used memory (CD45RO+) T cells sorted from blood. The J gene is TRBJ2-7, the V gene TRBV2, with TRBD2 identical over 9 bases. This clonotype was obtained from a woman aged 18-29 years in good health. The CDR3 region has the DNA TGTGCCAGCACGGGCGGGAGGGCTTCCTACGAGCAGTACTTC. As protein: CASTGGRASYEQYF.